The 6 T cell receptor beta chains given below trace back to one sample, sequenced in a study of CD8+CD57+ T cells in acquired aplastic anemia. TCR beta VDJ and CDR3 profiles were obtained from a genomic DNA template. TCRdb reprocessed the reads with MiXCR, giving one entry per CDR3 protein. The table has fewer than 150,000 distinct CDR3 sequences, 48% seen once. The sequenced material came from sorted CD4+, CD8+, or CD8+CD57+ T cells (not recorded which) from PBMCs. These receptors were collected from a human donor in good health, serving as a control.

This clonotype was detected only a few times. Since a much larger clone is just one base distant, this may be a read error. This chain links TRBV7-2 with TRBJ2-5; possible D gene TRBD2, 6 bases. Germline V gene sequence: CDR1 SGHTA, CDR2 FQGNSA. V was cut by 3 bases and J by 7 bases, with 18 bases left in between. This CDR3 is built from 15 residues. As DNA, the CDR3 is TGTGCCAGCAGCTTTCGGCGGGGCTTTGGGGGGACCCAGTACTTC. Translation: CASSFRRGFGGTQYF.

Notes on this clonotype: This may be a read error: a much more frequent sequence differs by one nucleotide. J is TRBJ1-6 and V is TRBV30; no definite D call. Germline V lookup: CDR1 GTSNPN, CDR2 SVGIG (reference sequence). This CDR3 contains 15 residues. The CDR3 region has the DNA TGTGCCTGGAACCCCCTAAGCTCCCATAATTCACCCCTCCACTTT. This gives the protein CAWNPLSSHNSPLHF.

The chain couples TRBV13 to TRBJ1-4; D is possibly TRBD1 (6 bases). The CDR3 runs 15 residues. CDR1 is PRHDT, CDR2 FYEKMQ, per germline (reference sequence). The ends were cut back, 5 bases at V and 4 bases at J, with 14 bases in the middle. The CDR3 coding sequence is TGTGCCAGCAGCCACCGACAGGAACATAATGAAAAACTGTTTTTT. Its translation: CASSHRQEHNEKLFF.

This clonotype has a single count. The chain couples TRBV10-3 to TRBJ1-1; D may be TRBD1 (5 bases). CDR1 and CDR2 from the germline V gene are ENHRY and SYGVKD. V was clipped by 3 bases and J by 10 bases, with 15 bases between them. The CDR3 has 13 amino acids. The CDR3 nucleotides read TGTGCCATCAGTGACGGACGAGGGGCGAGAGCTTTCTTT. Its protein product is CAISDGRGARAFF.

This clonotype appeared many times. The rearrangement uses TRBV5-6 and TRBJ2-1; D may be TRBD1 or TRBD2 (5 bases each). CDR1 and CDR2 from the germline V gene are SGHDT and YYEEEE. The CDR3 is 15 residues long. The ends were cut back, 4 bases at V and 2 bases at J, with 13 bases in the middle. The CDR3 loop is CASSGDPRAYNEQFF. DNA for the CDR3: TGTGCCAGCAGCGGGGACCCTAGGGCCTACAATGAGCAGTTCTTC.

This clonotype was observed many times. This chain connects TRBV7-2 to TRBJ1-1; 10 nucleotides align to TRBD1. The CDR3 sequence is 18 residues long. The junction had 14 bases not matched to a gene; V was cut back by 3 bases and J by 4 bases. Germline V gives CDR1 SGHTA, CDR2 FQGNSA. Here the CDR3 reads CASSLNFPGQGTFTEAFF. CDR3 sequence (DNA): TGTGCCAGCAGCTTGAACTTCCCGGGACAGGGGACTTTCACTGAAGCTTTCTTT. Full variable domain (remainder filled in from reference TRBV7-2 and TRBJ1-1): GAGVSQSPSNKVTEKGKDVELRCDPISGHTALYWYRQSLGQGLEFLIYFQGNSAPDKSGLPSDRFSAERTGGSVSTLTIQRTQQEDSAVYLCASSLNFPGQGTFTEAFFGQGTRLTVV.